This TCR beta chain was sequenced in a study of blood T cell repertoires in COVID-19. Background on the study: PBMCs, B-cell-depleted T cells, or T cells were the source of the cDNA or gDNA that made up the material.

Only in-frame clones appear in the TCRdb table, and some are missing; sequencing was by immunoSEQ multiplex PCR. Of 150,000 to 200,000 clones listed, about nine tenths are singletons. This receptor was taken from a man between 60 and 70 years old with active or convalescent COVID-19. The specimen sequenced was peripheral blood.

CDR3 DNA sequence: TGTGCCAGCAGCTTAGCCGGGGACAGTGCCTACGAGCAGTACTTC. Translated, it gives CASSLAGDSAYEQYF. The V and J genes are TRBV7-9 and TRBJ2-7, with 7 nucleotides matching TRBD1. Germline CDR1 SEHNR, CDR2 FQNEAQ (reference sequence). The CDR3 loop spans 15 amino acids. J gave up 2 bases and V 0 bases, and 4 bases lay outside the gene matches.